Below, 18 T cell receptor beta chains from the same sample are listed, as sequenced in a study of blood T cell repertoires in COVID-19. Repertoires were generated with immunoSEQ multiplex PCR, while TCRdb's copy carries only in-frame clones and drops some. The repertoire holds 250,000 to 350,000 clones, with almost 90% as singletons. Specimen: PBMCs or T cells enriched from blood (not recorded which). Receptor source: a woman aged 18-29 years with acute COVID-19.

The CDR3 nucleotides read TGTGCCAGCAGCTCAAAGGGACAGGGGGCGATCGGGGAGCTGTTTTTT. It codes for CASSSKGQGAIGELFF. The V and J genes are TRBV7-2 and TRBJ2-2, with 12 bases aligning to TRBD1. Trimming cost V 4 bases and J 7 bases; bases outside gene matches: 7. The germline gives CDR1 SGHTA, CDR2 FQGNSA. This CDR3 is built from 16 residues.

J is TRBJ2-3 and V is TRBV27, with a weak D call TRBD2 (5 bases). This CDR3 has 17 residues. In germline, CDR1 is MNHEY, CDR2 SMNVEV (reference sequence). Trimming pared 2 bases from V and 1 base from J, leaving 16 bases between. The CDR3 DNA is TGTGCCAGCAGTTTAGGGTTCTCAGCGCGGGGCACAGATACGCAGTATTTT. The encoded protein is CASSLGFSARGTDTQYF.

This sequence joins TRBV4-1 and TRBJ2-7; the D gene is possibly TRBD2 (6 bases). V was trimmed by 0 bases and J by 0 bases, leaving 9 bases between them. The germline V gene encodes CDR1 MGHRA and CDR2 YSYEKL. The CDR3 length is 15 residues. This CDR3 reads CASSQDSSASYEQYF. CDR3 bases: TGCGCCAGCAGCCAAGACTCTAGCGCCTCCTACGAGCAGTACTTC.

The chain has TRBV5-1 and TRBJ2-4, with D unresolved. This CDR3 spans 16 amino acids. The V and J ends lost 1 base and 0 bases respectively, with 11 bases between them. CDR1 and CDR2 from the germline V gene are SGHRS and YFSETQ. The CDR3 coding sequence is TGCGCCAGCAGCTTGAACCCAAGCCTAGCCAAAAACATTCAGTACTTC. Translating gives CASSLNPSLAKNIQYF.

This chain uses TRBV18 with TRBJ1-2; D perhaps matches TRBD1 (5 bases). The CDR3 is 14 amino acids. CDR1 and CDR2 (germline): KGHSH, LQKENI. V lost 3 bases, J lost 2 bases, and 10 bases lay in between. This chain's CDR3 is CASSPDQGNYGYTF. CDR3 nucleotides: TGTGCCAGCTCACCTGATCAGGGAAACTATGGCTACACCTTC.

This clone turned up a few times. The V call is TRBV5-1, the J call TRBJ1-1; 7 bases align to TRBD1. The CDR3 has 15 residues. Trimming cost V 4 bases and J 1 base; bases outside gene matches: 7. Germline CDR1 and CDR2: SGHRS and YFSETQ. Here the CDR3 DNA reads TGCGCCAGCAGCCATAAACAGGGGACGAACACTGAAGCTTTCTTT. Protein sequence: CASSHKQGTNTEAFF.

The chain combines TRBV6-2 or TRBV6-3 with TRBJ1-1; 10 bases are a match to TRBD1. J was trimmed by 3 bases and V by 4 bases; bases with no gene match: 8. CDR1 and CDR2 (germline): MNHEY, SVGEGT. This CDR3 comprises 16 residues. The CDR3 nucleotides are TGTGCCAGCAGTTCGGTCAAGGGACAGGGGTACACTGAAGCTTTCTTT. Amino acid sequence: CASSSVKGQGYTEAFF.

The chain uses TRBV10-2 and TRBJ1-2; tentative D call: TRBD1 (6 bases). The CDR3 is 15 amino acids. In germline, CDR1 is WSHSY, CDR2 SAAADI. Trimming shortened V by 0 bases and J by 3 bases, and 11 bases separated the two germline ends. The CDR3 reads CASSESRQVYYGYTF. As DNA, the CDR3 is TGCGCCAGCAGTGAGTCCCGACAGGTTTACTATGGCTACACCTTC.

In this sample, this clone turned up once. The CDR3, as DNA: TGCGCCAGCAGCCAAGAATGGACAGGTTCCTCTGGAAACACCATATATTTT. Its translation is CASSQEWTGSSGNTIYF. The J gene is TRBJ1-3, the V gene TRBV4-3; 7 bases are shared with TRBD1. Germline V gene data show CDR1 as LGHNA and CDR2 as YSLEER. The CDR3 covers 17 residues. With 0 bases clipped from V and 0 bases from J, the junction kept 5 bases outside the gene matches.

This chain uses TRBV7-9 with TRBJ1-1; no clear D gene. Trimming took off 1 base at V and 6 bases at J, with 6 bases between the two ends. The CDR3 contains 12 residues. Germline-derived CDR1 and CDR2 are SEHNR and FQNEAQ (reference sequence). The CDR3 here is CASSLGSAEAFF. The DNA for the CDR3 is TGTGCCAGCAGCTTAGGTTCCGCTGAAGCTTTCTTT.

The chain joins TRBV19 to TRBJ2-2, with 7 nucleotides matching TRBD2. The CDR3 consists of 13 residues. Germline V lookup: CDR1 LNHDA, CDR2 SQIVND (reference sequence). V was clipped by 9 bases and J by 5 bases; unmatched bases: 6. The CDR3 region is CASQRDGTGELFF. Here the CDR3 DNA reads TGTGCCAGCCAGCGGGACGGAACCGGGGAGCTGTTTTTT.

This chain joins TRBV7-9 and TRBJ1-1, with TRBD1 matching over 7 bases. In germline, CDR1 is SEHNR, CDR2 FQNEAQ (reference sequence). The CDR3 has 12 residues. V gave up 5 bases and J gave up 11 bases; unmatched junction bases: 8. The CDR3 region has the DNA TGTGCCAGCAGCCGACAGGGTCGGGGCGCTTTCTTT. This translates into CASSRQGRGAFF.

V gene TRBV6-5 combines with J gene TRBJ1-1; 8 bases map to TRBD1. V was clipped by 2 bases and J by 6 bases; unmatched bases: 5. Germline V gene lookup returns CDR1 MNHEY and CDR2 SVGAGI. The CDR3 loop spans 14 amino acids. The CDR3 sequence: CASSYDRGIPEAFF. The CDR3 bases are TGTGCCAGCAGTTACGACAGGGGAATACCTGAAGCTTTCTTT.

The V and J genes are TRBV5-8 and TRBJ1-1; no clear D. Germline lookup yields CDR1 SGHTS and CDR2 YDEGEE. V was clipped by 4 bases and J by 11 bases, with 15 bases between them. This CDR3 comprises 12 residues. The CDR3 sequence is CASSLRTVGAFF. The CDR3 DNA is TGTGCCAGCAGCCTGAGGACTGTAGGGGCTTTCTTT.

The chain is built from TRBV9 and TRBJ2-7; 9 bases are a match to TRBD1. This CDR3 is built from 16 residues. The J segment lost 3 bases and the V segment lost 2 bases, leaving 9 bases of the junction unmatched. Germline CDR1 reads SGDLS; CDR2 reads YYNGEE. The CDR3 bases are TGTGCCAGCAGCGTGGGGAGGGACAGGGAAGGCTACGAGCAGTACTTC. Its translation is CASSVGRDREGYEQYF.

This clone appeared a few times. The same CDR3 can be traced to other DNA sequences in this sample. This chain uses TRBV18 with TRBJ2-7, with 10 bases aligning to TRBD1. The junction had 1 base not matched to a gene; V was cut back by 2 bases and J by 3 bases. This CDR3 has 14 residues. Germline CDR1 reads KGHSH; CDR2 reads LQKENI. CDR3 residues: CASSPGTGDYEQYF. In DNA form, the CDR3 reads TGTGCCAGCTCACCAGGGACAGGGGACTACGAGCAGTACTTC.

V is TRBV3-1 (or the pseudogene TRBV3-2) and J is TRBJ2-7; D call uncertain. Trimming took off 1 base at V and 5 bases at J, with 3 bases between the two ends. The germline CDR1 and CDR2 sequences are LGHDT and YNNKEL (reference sequence). This CDR3 region has 11 residues. CDR3 in amino acids: CASSQGDEQYF. In DNA, the CDR3 is TGTGCCAGCAGCCAAGGAGACGAGCAGTACTTC.

The CDR3, as DNA: TGCGCCAGCAGCCAAGATATGCCGGGGAACACTGAAGCTTTCTTT. It encodes CASSQDMPGNTEAFF. This chain connects TRBV4-1 to TRBJ1-1; no definite D call. This CDR3 contains 15 residues. Per the germline V gene, CDR1 is MGHRA and CDR2 is YSYEKL. V was clipped by 0 bases and J by 1 base, with 9 bases between them.